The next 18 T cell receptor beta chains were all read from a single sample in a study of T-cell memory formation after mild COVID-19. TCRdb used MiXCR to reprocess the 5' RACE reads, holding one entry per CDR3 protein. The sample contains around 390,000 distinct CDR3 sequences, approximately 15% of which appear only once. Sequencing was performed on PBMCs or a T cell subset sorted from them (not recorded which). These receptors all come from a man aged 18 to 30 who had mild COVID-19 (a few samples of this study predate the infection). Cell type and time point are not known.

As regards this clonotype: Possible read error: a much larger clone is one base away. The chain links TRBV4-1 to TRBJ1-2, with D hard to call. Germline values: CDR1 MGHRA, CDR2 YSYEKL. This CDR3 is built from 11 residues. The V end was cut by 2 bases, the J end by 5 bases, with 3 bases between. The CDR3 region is CASSQRYGYTF. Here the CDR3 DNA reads TGCGCCAGCAGCCAACGGTATGGCTACACCTTC.

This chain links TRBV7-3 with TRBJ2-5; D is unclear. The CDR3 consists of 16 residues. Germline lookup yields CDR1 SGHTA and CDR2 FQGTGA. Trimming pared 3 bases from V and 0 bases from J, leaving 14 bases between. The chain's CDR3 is CASSFELGRNQETQYF. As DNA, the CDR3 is TGTGCCAGCAGCTTCGAGTTAGGCAGAAACCAAGAGACCCAGTACTTC. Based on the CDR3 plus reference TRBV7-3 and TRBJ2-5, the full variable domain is GAGVSQTPSNKVTEKGKYVELRCDPISGHTALYWYRQSLGQGPEFLIYFQGTGAADDSGLPNDRFFAVRPEGSVSTLKIQRTERGDSAVYLCASSFELGRNQETQYFGPGTRLLVL.

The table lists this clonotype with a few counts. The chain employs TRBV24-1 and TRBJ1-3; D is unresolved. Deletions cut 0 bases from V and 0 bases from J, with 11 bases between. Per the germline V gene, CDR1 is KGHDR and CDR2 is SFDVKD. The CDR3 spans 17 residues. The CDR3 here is CATSDLSTLSSGNTIYF. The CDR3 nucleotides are TGTGCCACCAGTGATTTGTCGACATTGAGCTCTGGAAACACCATATATTTT.

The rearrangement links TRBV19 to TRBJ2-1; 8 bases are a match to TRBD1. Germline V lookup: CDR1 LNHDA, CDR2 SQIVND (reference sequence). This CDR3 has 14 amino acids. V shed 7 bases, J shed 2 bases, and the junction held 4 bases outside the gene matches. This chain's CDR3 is CASNWDRTYNEQFF. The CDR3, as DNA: TGTGCCAGTAACTGGGACAGGACCTACAATGAGCAGTTCTTC.

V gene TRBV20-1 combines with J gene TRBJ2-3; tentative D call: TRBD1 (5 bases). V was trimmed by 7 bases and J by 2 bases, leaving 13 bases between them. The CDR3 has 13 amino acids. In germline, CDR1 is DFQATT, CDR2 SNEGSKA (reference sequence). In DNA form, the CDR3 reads TGCAGTGGTAGTAAGGGGAACACAGATACGCAGTATTTT. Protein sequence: CSGSKGNTDTQYF.

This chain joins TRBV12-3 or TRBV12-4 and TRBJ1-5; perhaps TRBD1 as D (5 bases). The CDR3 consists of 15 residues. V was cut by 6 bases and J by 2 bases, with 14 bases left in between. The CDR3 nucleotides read TGTGCCAGCAGCGCCCAGGGAGCGGGCAATCAGCCCCAGCATTTT. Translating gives CASSAQGAGNQPQHF.

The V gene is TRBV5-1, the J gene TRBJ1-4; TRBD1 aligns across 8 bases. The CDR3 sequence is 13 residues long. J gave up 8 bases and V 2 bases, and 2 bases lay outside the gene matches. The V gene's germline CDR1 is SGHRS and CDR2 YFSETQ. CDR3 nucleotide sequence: TGCGCCAGCAGCTTCCAGGGGGCGGAAAAACTGTTTTTT. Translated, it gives CASSFQGAEKLFF.

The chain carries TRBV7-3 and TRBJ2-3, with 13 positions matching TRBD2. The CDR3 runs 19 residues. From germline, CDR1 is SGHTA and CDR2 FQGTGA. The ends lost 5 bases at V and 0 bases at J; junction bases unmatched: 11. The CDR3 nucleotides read TGTGCCAGCAGCCCCCGGACTAGCGGGGGACCCACGAGCACAGATACGCAGTATTTT. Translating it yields CASSPRTSGGPTSTDTQYF. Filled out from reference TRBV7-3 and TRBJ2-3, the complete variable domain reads GAGVSQTPSNKVTEKGKYVELRCDPISGHTALYWYRQSLGQGPEFLIYFQGTGAADDSGLPNDRFFAVRPEGSVSTLKIQRTERGDSAVYLCASSPRTSGGPTSTDTQYFGPGTRLTVL.

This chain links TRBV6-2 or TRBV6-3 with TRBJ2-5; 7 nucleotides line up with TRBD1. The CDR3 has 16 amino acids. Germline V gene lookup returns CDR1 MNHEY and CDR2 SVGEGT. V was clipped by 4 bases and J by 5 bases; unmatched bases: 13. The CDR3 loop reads CASSFTDREVRETQYF. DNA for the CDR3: TGTGCCAGCAGTTTCACCGACAGGGAAGTAAGGGAGACCCAGTACTTC.

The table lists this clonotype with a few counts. The CDR3: CASSPGNYGYTF. The CDR3 nucleotides are TGTGCCAGCAGCCCGGGGAACTATGGCTACACCTTC. The chain uses TRBV11-2 and TRBJ1-2; no definite D call. Germline CDR1 and CDR2: SGHAT and FQNNGV. Trimming took off 5 bases at V and 2 bases at J, with 6 bases between the two ends. The CDR3 sequence is 12 residues long.

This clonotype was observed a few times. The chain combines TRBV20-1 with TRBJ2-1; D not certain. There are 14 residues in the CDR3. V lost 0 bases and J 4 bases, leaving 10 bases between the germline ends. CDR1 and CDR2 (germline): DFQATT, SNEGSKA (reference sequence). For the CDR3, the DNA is TGCAGTGCTAGAGATTTCACTGGTTACAATGAGCAGTTCTTC. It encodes CSARDFTGYNEQFF.

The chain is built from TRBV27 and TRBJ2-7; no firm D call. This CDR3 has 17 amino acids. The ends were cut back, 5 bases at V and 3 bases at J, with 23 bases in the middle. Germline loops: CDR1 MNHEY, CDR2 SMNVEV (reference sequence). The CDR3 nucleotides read TGTGCCAGCAGTCCCCTGATTCCCGCCGGTTTTATCTACGAGCAGTACTTC. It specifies CASSPLIPAGFIYEQYF.

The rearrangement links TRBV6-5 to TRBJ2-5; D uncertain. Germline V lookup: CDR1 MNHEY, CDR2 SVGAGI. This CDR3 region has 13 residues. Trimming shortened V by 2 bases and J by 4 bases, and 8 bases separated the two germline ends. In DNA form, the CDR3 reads TGTGCCAGCAGTTACCGGGCAGGAGAGACCCAGTACTTC. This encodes CASSYRAGETQYF.

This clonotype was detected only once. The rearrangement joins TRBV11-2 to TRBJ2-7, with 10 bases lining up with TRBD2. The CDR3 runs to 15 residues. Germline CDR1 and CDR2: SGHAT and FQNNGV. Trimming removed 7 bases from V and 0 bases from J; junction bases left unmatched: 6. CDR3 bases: TGTGCCAGCAATGACGAGCGGGGGGGCTCCTACGAGCAGTACTTC. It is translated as CASNDERGGSYEQYF.

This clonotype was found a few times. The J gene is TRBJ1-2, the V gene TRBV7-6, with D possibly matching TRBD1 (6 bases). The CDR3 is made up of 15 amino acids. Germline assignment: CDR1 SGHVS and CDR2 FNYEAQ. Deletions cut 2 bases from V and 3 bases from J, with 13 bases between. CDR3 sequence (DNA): TGTGCCAGCAGCTTATGGGCGGAGGGGGACTATGGCTACACCTTC. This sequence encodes CASSLWAEGDYGYTF.

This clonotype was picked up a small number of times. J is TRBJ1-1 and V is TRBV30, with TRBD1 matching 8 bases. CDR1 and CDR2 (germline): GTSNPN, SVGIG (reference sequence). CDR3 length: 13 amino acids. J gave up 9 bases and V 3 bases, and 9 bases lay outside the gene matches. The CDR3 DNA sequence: TGTGCCTGGAGGACAGGGGTCCTTCGGAAAGCTTTCTTT. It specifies CAWRTGVLRKAFF.

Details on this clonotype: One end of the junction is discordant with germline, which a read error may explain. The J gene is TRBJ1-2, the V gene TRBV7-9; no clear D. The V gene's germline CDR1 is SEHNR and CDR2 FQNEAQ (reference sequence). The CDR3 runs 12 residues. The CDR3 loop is CASSLVGYERYF. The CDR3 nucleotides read TGTGCCAGCAGCTTAGTCGGGTACGAGCGGTACTTC.

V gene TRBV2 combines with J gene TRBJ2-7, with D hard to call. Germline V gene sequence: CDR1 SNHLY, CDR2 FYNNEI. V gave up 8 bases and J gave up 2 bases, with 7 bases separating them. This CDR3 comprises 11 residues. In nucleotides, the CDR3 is TGTGCCAGCGGCCCCCCCTACGAGCAGTACGTC. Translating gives CASGPPYEQYV.